This T cell receptor beta chain is drawn from a study of sequential checkpoint blockade in melanoma. The overall study: First-line arms were nivolumab then ipilimumab, or the reverse, randomized 1:1. Maintenance nivolumab came after either treatment sequence.

There are a few counts of this clone. Treatment in this sample: randomized to nivolumab then ipilimumab (arm A) or the reverse (arm B). None of the patients previously received DNA-damaging chemotherapy. Live CD3+CD8+ CD19− CD56− cells were sorted from PBMCs. This CDR3 comprises 12 residues. Germline V lookup: CDR1 SGHNT, CDR2 YYREEE (reference sequence). V was shortened by 1 base and J by 6 bases, with 5 bases between the two germline ends. Libraries were prepared by immunoSEQ multiplex PCR; TCRdb keeps only in-frame clonotypes and omits some of them. Of under 20,000 clones listed, approximately 70% are singletons.

V usage is TRBV5-4 and J usage is TRBJ2-1, with no clear D. The material was CD8+ T cells sorted from blood (inferred from file names), obtained from a patient given nivolumab and ipilimumab in sequence. This clonotype originated in a human donor with melanoma. Here the CDR3 DNA reads TGTGCCAGCAGCTTGACGGTCAATGAGCAGTTCTTC. This translates into CASSLTVNEQFF. Supplemented by reference TRBV5-4 and TRBJ2-1, the full variable domain reads ETGVTQSPTHLIKTRGQQVTLRCSSQSGHNTVSWYQQALGQGPQFIFQYYREEENGRGNFPPRFSGLQFPNYSSELNVNALELDDSALYLCASSLTVNEQFFGPGTRLTVL.